The 8 T cell receptor beta chains below all came from one sample that was sequenced in a study of graft-versus-host responses after intestinal transplantation. Sequencing was performed with immunoSEQ multiplex PCR; in TCRdb, only in-frame clones are kept and a portion is missing. The sample consists of about 97,000 clones, around nine tenths of them appearing once. This specimen was PBMCs, taken about 460 days after intestinal transplant. The receptor source for this set is a human patient who received an intestinal transplant, so some T cells may come from the graft donor.

V and J are TRBV6-5 and TRBJ1-5; D gene unclear. This CDR3 has 13 residues. Trimming took 4 bases from V and 7 from J, leaving 11 bases between them. The germline gives CDR1 MNHEY, CDR2 SVGAGI. The CDR3 is CASSSRGGQPQHF. The CDR3 DNA sequence: TGTGCCAGCAGTTCGCGGGGAGGACAGCCCCAGCATTTT.

The chain carries TRBV27 and TRBJ2-5, with D perhaps TRBD1 (7 bases). The germline V gene encodes CDR1 MNHEY and CDR2 SMNVEV (reference sequence). The CDR3 runs 16 residues. V was cut by 2 bases and J by 5 bases, with 18 bases left in between. The CDR3 DNA reads TGTGCCAGCAGTTTAGGCAGGGGGGTTTTCGGGGAGACCCAGTACTTC. Translated: CASSLGRGVFGETQYF.

The rearrangement joins TRBV6-5 to TRBJ1-1; D gene ambiguous. The V gene lost 5 bases and the J gene lost 6 bases, with 7 bases spanning the gap. In germline, CDR1 is MNHEY, CDR2 SVGAGI. The CDR3 spans 11 residues. The CDR3 sequence is CASSTTAEAFF. The CDR3 DNA reads TGTGCCAGCAGTACGACTGCTGAAGCTTTCTTT.

V and J are TRBV7-8 and TRBJ1-1; no reliable D call. V was trimmed by 5 bases and J by 1 base, leaving 14 bases between them. CDR1 SGHVS and CDR2 FQNEAQ come from the germline V gene. The CDR3 is 15 amino acids. The CDR3 spells CASSPRLSWNTEAFF. The CDR3 region has the DNA TGTGCCAGCAGCCCACGACTGTCTTGGAACACTGAAGCTTTCTTT.

V and J are TRBV11-2 and TRBJ1-3; 10 nucleotides agree with TRBD1. The CDR3 is made up of 15 amino acids. Germline V gene lookup returns CDR1 SGHAT and CDR2 FQNNGV. V lost 10 bases to trimming and J lost 0 bases; unmatched junction nucleotides: 6. The CDR3 DNA sequence: TGTGCCACGACAGGGGGCCCGAGCTCTGGAAACACCATATATTTT. Protein product: CATTGGPSSGNTIYF.

The V and J genes are TRBV5-1 and TRBJ2-7; 15 bases line up with TRBD2. Germline CDR1 and CDR2: SGHRS and YFSETQ. Losses at the gene ends were 3 bases for V and 3 bases for J; bases not matched to a gene: 1. CDR3 length: 15 residues. The CDR3 DNA follows: TGCGCCAGCAGCTGGGGACTAGCGGGGGGCTACGAGCAGTACTTC. It yields the protein CASSWGLAGGYEQYF.

The chain links TRBV9 to TRBJ1-4; D is ambiguous. The CDR3 contains 15 residues. CDR1 is SGDLS and CDR2 is YYNGEE in the germline V gene. V was trimmed by 3 bases and J by 8 bases, leaving 17 bases between them. DNA for the CDR3: TGTGCCAGCAGCGCCGGGTGGGGTGCGGCGGAAAAACTGTTTTTT. This translates into CASSAGWGAAEKLFF.

The genes are TRBV11-2 and TRBJ2-7; TRBD1 is a possible D gene (6 bases). The CDR3 runs 14 residues. Per the germline V gene, CDR1 is SGHAT and CDR2 is FQNNGV. V lost 7 bases and J 5 bases, leaving 18 bases between the germline ends. CDR3 amino acids: CASKPHPDRDEQYF. The DNA for the CDR3 is TGTGCCAGCAAGCCCCACCCGGACAGAGACGAGCAGTACTTC.